This is a list of T cell receptor beta chains from one sample in a study of immune evolution from preneoplasia to lung adenocarcinoma. Sequencing was performed with immunoSEQ multiplex PCR; in TCRdb, only in-frame clones are kept and a portion is missing. The profile shows about 9,000 clones, 77% of them singletons. The sequencing input was FFPE lung adenocarcinoma in situ tissue. The source is a person aged 60 to 85 with lung adenocarcinoma. Each CDR3 is given with its conserved first and last residue. A D gene is named only where the DNA matches it firmly. Expanded clones are given a class, and other clones once, few, many or no size at all.

v_gene,abundance,d_gene,j_gene,CDR3nt,CDR3aa
TRBV5-1,-,TRBD1,TRBJ2-5,TGCGCCAGCAGCTACACCTCTCGGACAGGGAGGCACGTAGAGACCCAGTACTTC,CASSYTSRTGRHVETQYF
TRBV5-1,-,-,TRBJ2-4,TGCGCCAGCAGCTTTACGGTCTCCAAGGACCAGCCACAGTACTTC,CASSFTVSKDQPQYF
TRBV6-5,-,-,TRBJ2-1,TGTGCCAGCAGTTTAATATTCGGGGAGCAGTTCTTC,CASSLIFGEQFF
TRBV5-1,-,-,TRBJ2-3,TGCGCCAGCAGCTTGGAGGGGGGCGGGGACACAGATACGCAGTATTTT,CASSLEGGGDTDTQYF
TRBV5-6,once,-,TRBJ2-7,TGTGCCAGCAGCTTAATAGCGCGTAGCTCCTACGAGCAGTACTTC,CASSLIARSSYEQYF
TRBV21-1,-,-,TRBJ1-1,TGTGCCAGCAGCAAAAGGAGTACTGAAGCTTTCTTT,CASSKRSTEAFF
TRBV9,-,-,TRBJ2-2,TGTGCCAGCAGAGAGACGGTACACACCGGGGAGCTGTTTTTT,CASRETVHTGELFF
TRBV28,-,-,TRBJ1-5,TGTGCCAGCAGTTTCAATCAGCCCCAGCATTTT,CASSFNQPQHF
TRBV29-1,once,-,TRBJ2-1,TGCAGCACCACCGGCCTAGTGCTCAATGAGCAGTTCTTC,CSTTGLVLNEQFF
TRBV14,-,-,TRBJ2-7,TGTGCCAGCAGCCAAGGGGTCCGACTGAGGTACGAGCAGTACTTC,CASSQGVRLRYEQYF
TRBV4-2,-,TRBD1,TRBJ1-2,TGTGCCAGCAGCCCGGGACAGGGGGATGGCAACTATGGCTACACCTTC,CASSPGQGDGNYGYTF
TRBV4-3,-,-,TRBJ1-3,TGCGCCAGCAGCCAAGTCCCGGGAAACACCATATATTTT,CASSQVPGNTIYF
TRBV28,-,-,TRBJ2-7,TGTGCCAGCAGTTCCCCACTCCTCGGGGGGCCACGCTCCTACGAGCAGTACTTC,CASSSPLLGGPRSYEQYF
TRBV5-5,once,-,TRBJ1-1,TGTGCCAGCAGCTTGGCGCCGGCGAACACTGAAGCTTTCTTT,CASSLAPANTEAFF
TRBV5-1,few,-,TRBJ1-1,TGCGCCAGCAGCCGCAGACAGGTGGGCACTGAAGCTTTCTTT,CASSRRQVGTEAFF
TRBV19,-,-,TRBJ1-2,TGTGCCAGTGCCTTGTACAGACGGACTAACTATGGCTACACCTTC,CASALYRRTNYGYTF
TRBV2,few,-,TRBJ2-6,TGTGCCAGCAGAGGAGAGGGTGGGAGGACAGTGTTCTCTGGGGCCAACGTCCTGACTTTC,CASRGEGGRTVFSGANVLTF
TRBV9,-,-,TRBJ2-5,TGTGCCAGCAGCGTAGGAGTTGAGACCCAGTACTTC,CASSVGVETQYF
TRBV27,-,-,TRBJ1-6,TGTGCCAGCAGTTCAAGGAGGGCCACCTATAATTCACCCCTCCACTTT,CASSSRRATYNSPLHF
TRBV6-1,few,-,TRBJ1-3,TGTGCCAGCACCCCCCACTACAGAGGAAACACCATATATTTT,CASTPHYRGNTIYF
TRBV6-5,once,-,TRBJ2-2,TGTGCCAGCAGTTACTGGCGGGACACCGGGGAGCTGTTTTTT,CASSYWRDTGELFF
TRBV2,-,TRBD1,TRBJ1-1,TGTGCCAGCATGACCGCAGGGGGAATAAACACTGAAGCTTTCTTT,CASMTAGGINTEAFF
TRBV7-2,-,-,TRBJ2-1,TGTGCCAGCAGCTTAGTGGGGGGCCAGAATGAGCAGTTCTTC,CASSLVGGQNEQFF
TRBV19,-,-,TRBJ2-5,TGTGCCAGTAAGGAGGGTCCGGCGGGGGAGACCCAGTACTTC,CASKEGPAGETQYF
TRBV6-5,-,TRBD1,TRBJ2-7,TGTGCCAGCAGTTTCTCCTGGACAGGGGGCGAGCAGTACTTC,CASSFSWTGGEQYF
TRBV2,once,-,TRBJ1-2,TGTGCCAGCAGTGAGGAGGTTCTGTATGGCTACACCTTC,CASSEEVLYGYTF
TRBV6-4,once,-,TRBJ1-2,TGTGCCAGCACCCCCTCGGGGGGGGCCAACTATGGCTACACCTTC,CASTPSGGANYGYTF
TRBV7-2,-,-,TRBJ2-5,TGTGCCAGCAGCTTAGGGAACCAAGAGACCCAGTACTTC,CASSLGNQETQYF
TRBV7-9,-,-,TRBJ2-3,TGTGCCAGCAGCCCAGATCCAGCTCAAACTAGCACAGATACGCAGTATTTT,CASSPDPAQTSTDTQYF
TRBV10-2,-,TRBD1,TRBJ2-7,TGCGCCAGCAGTGAGCCGACCTCTTACGCCTTGACAGGGAGTGGGTACGAGCAGTACTTC,CASSEPTSYALTGSGYEQYF
TRBV6-6,-,-,TRBJ2-7,TGTGCCAGCAGTCATTACGCAACCGGCTCTCCGGAGCAGTACTTC,CASSHYATGSPEQYF
TRBV28,-,-,TRBJ1-1,TGTGCCAGCAGGGAAGGCTTTGGGAACACTGAAGCTTTCTTT,CASREGFGNTEAFF
TRBV2,few,TRBD1,TRBJ2-3,TGTGCCAGCAGGGACCGGGACAGCCCCACAGATACGCAGTATTTT,CASRDRDSPTDTQYF
TRBV15,once,TRBD2,TRBJ2-3,TGTGCCACCAGCAGAGATTCATCGGCTAGCGGGACAGATACGCAGTATTTT,CATSRDSSASGTDTQYF
TRBV10-3,-,-,TRBJ2-1,TGTGCCATCATGGGGGACAATGAGCAGTTCTTC,CAIMGDNEQFF
TRBV7-9,-,-,TRBJ2-3,TGTGCCAGCAGCTCGGCGGGGACAGATACGCAGTATTTT,CASSSAGTDTQYF
TRBV11-3,-,TRBD1,TRBJ2-6,TGTGCCAGCAGCGCCGGGACAGGGATCTCTGGGGCCAACGTCCTGACTTTC,CASSAGTGISGANVLTF
TRBV7-6,-,TRBD1,TRBJ2-3,TGTGCCAGCAGCTTATTCCCGACAGGGCTGACAGATACGCAGTATTTT,CASSLFPTGLTDTQYF
TRBV5-1,once,-,TRBJ1-1,TGCGCCAGCAGCTTGGCGGGGGGCGCGGTGAACACTGAAGCTTTCTTT,CASSLAGGAVNTEAFF
TRBV27,-,TRBD1,TRBJ1-2,TGTGCCAGCAGTTCCCCCCGGACAGGCCAGGCTAACTATGGCTACACCTTC,CASSSPRTGQANYGYTF
TRBV7-6,-,-,TRBJ2-7,TGTGCCAGCAGCTTATCTGGTGATTCCTTCTACGAGCAGTACTTC,CASSLSGDSFYEQYF
TRBV6-6,-,-,TRBJ2-3,TGTGCCAGCAGTTACTCGATAGGCGTACTGGGAGATACGCAGTATTTT,CASSYSIGVLGDTQYF
TRBV5-4,-,-,TRBJ2-3,TGTGCCAGCAGCCGCTGGGGGGGCGGGACAGATACGCAGTATTTT,CASSRWGGGTDTQYF
TRBV10-3,once,-,TRBJ1-1,TGTGCCATCAGTGGGGGGCTTGAAGCTTTCTTT,CAISGGLEAFF
TRBV15,-,-,TRBJ2-1,TGTGCCACCAGCAAGATAGAATACAATGAGCAGTTCTTC,CATSKIEYNEQFF
TRBV5-4,-,TRBD1,TRBJ2-4,TGTGCCAGCAGTAGGACAGGGGAGGCCAAAAACATTCAGTACTTC,CASSRTGEAKNIQYF
TRBV6-1,-,-,TRBJ2-7,TGTGCCAGCAGTGAACGGGACACCGGCTACGAGCAGTACTTC,CASSERDTGYEQYF
TRBV7-2,-,-,TRBJ1-1,TGTGCCAGCAGCTTAGTCGGGGGCCCCAAGGCTGAAGCTTTCTTT,CASSLVGGPKAEAFF
TRBV5-4,-,-,TRBJ1-2,TGTGCCAGCAGCCCAGACAGACGGGCCTATGGCTACACCTTC,CASSPDRRAYGYTF
TRBV5-8,-,TRBD1,TRBJ1-6,TGTGCCAGCGAACCGGAGGGGGGACAGACACATTCACCCCTCCACTTT,CASEPEGGQTHSPLHF
TRBV7-3,-,-,TRBJ2-5,TGTGCCAGCAGCCGGGACTCCGGGGAGACCCAGTACTTC,CASSRDSGETQYF
TRBV30,few,TRBD1,TRBJ1-6,TGTGCCTGGAGTGACGGGACAGGGGGCTTCGCTCCCCTCCACTTT,CAWSDGTGGFAPLHF
TRBV15,-,-,TRBJ1-1,TGTGCCACCAGCTACGGCGATAAGGTACAAGGTGAAGCTTTCTTT,CATSYGDKVQGEAFF
TRBV27,-,-,TRBJ2-3,TGTGCCACCTCCTTAGGGTCGAATACGCAGTATTTT,CATSLGSNTQYF
TRBV14,few,-,TRBJ2-1,TGTGCCAGCAGCCAATTGGGGGCAGGGCGTTCCAATGAGCAGTTCTTC,CASSQLGAGRSNEQFF
TRBV11-2,few,-,TRBJ2-7,TGTGCCAGCAGCTTACAGTACGAGGGGCGCACGTACTTC,CASSLQYEGRTYF
TRBV5-6,-,-,TRBJ1-3,TGTGCCAGCAGCTTGAACGGAAGGGGTTCTGGAAACACCATATATTTT,CASSLNGRGSGNTIYF
TRBV30,medium-sized,-,TRBJ2-3,TGTGCCTGGAGTGGCCGTGGAGATACGCAGTATTTT,CAWSGRGDTQYF
TRBV5-5,-,TRBD1,TRBJ2-7,TGTGCCAGCAGCGGCCGGGACAGGGGTGCCCCGGGAGCCTACGAGCAGTACTTC,CASSGRDRGAPGAYEQYF
TRBV2,few,-,TRBJ2-5,TGTGCCAGCAGTGTGGACCAAACCCCAGAGACCCAGTACTTC,CASSVDQTPETQYF